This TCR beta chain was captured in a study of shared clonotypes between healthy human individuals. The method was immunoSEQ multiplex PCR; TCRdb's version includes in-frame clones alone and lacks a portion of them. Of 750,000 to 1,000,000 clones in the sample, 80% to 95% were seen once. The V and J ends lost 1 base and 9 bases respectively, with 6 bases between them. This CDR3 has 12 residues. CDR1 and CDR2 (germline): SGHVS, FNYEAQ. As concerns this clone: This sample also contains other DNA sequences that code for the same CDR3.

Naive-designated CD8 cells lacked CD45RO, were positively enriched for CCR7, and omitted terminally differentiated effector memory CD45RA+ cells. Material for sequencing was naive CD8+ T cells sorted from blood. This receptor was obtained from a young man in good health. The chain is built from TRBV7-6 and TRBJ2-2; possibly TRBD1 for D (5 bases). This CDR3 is CASSLGGRELFF. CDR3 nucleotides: TGTGCCAGCAGCTTAGGGGGCCGGGAGCTGTTTTTT.